Presented here are 5 T cell receptor beta chains from one specimen sequenced in a study of control samples from healthy donors and cancer patients. Only in-frame clones appear in the TCRdb table, and some are missing; sequencing was by immunoSEQ multiplex PCR. The data contain some 140,000 clones, over 85% of them singletons. Sequencing was done on a sample of blood. The receptors stem from a man aged 40-50 years in good health.

The chain links TRBV27 to TRBJ1-5; D not resolved. The CDR3 consists of 13 residues. The V and J ends lost 4 bases and 1 base respectively, with 5 bases between them. Germline assignment: CDR1 MNHEY and CDR2 SMNVEV (reference sequence). The CDR3 region is CASSWGSNQPQHF. CDR3 nucleotides: TGTGCCAGCAGTTGGGGAAGCAATCAGCCCCAGCATTTT.

The V and J genes are TRBV5-1 and TRBJ1-2; TRBD1 matches at 9 bases. The CDR3 contains 15 residues. V lost 4 bases and J lost 5; bases outside the gene matches: 9. CDR1 is SGHRS, CDR2 YFSETQ, per germline. In DNA form, the CDR3 reads TGCGCCAGCAGCGGAGGGACAGGGCTGACTTATGGCTACACCTTC. The encoded protein is CASSGGTGLTYGYTF.

The chain uses TRBV6-2 or TRBV6-3 and TRBJ1-4; TRBD1 is a possible D gene (5 bases). Germline V gene lookup returns CDR1 MNHEY and CDR2 SVGEGT. The V gene lost 2 bases and the J gene lost 15 bases, with 16 bases spanning the gap. The CDR3 length is 13 residues. The CDR3 bases are TGTGCCAGCAGTTACGACGCGGTCCGGGGGGTGTTTTTT. Translating it yields CASSYDAVRGVFF.

The chain recombines TRBV7-9 with TRBJ2-7; D is unclear. V was pared by 6 bases and J by 7 bases, with 16 bases between. The CDR3 extends over 13 amino acids. The germline V gene has CDR1 SEHNR and CDR2 FQNEAQ (reference sequence). CDR3: CASSAAAFGEQYF. The CDR3 bases are TGTGCCAGCAGTGCGGCCGCCTTCGGTGAGCAGTACTTC.

The chain is built from TRBV6-4 and TRBJ2-1; tentatively, D is TRBD1 (6 bases). Germline V gives CDR1 MRHNA, CDR2 SNTAGT. Trimming took off 4 bases at V and 6 bases at J, with 16 bases between the two ends. The length of the CDR3 is 15 residues. The CDR3 nucleotides are TGTGCCAGCAGTGGTACAGGGAATCTCGGCAATGAGCAGTTCTTC. Translated, it gives CASSGTGNLGNEQFF.